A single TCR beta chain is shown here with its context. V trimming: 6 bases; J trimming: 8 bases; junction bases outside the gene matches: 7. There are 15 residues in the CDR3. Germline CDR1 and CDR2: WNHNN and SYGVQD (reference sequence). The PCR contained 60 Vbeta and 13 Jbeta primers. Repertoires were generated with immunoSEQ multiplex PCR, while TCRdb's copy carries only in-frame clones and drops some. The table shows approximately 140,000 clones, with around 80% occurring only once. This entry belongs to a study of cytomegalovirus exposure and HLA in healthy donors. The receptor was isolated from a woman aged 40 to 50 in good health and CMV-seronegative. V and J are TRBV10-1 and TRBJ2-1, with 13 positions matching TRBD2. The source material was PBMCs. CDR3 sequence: CASSPTSGRAHEQFF. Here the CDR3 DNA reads TGCGCCAGCAGCCCTACTAGCGGGAGGGCCCATGAGCAGTTCTTC.